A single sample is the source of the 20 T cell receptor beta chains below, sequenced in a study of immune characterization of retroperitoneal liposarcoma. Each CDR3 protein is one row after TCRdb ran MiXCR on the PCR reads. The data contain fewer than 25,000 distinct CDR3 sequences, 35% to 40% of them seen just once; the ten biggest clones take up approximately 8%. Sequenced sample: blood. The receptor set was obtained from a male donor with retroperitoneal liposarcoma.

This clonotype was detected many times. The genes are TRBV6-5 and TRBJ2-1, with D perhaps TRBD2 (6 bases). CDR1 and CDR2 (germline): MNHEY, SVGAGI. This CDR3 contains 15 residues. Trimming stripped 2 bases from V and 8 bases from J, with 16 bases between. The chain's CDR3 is CASSYTAGTSYEQFF. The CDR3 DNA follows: TGTGCCAGCAGTTACACGGCCGGGACTTCATATGAGCAGTTCTTC.

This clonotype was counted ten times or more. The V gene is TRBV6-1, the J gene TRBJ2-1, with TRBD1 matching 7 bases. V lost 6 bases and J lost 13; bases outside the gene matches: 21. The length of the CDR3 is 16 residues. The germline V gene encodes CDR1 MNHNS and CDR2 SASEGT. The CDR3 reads CASRQGVTQQTETQFF. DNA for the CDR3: TGTGCCAGCAGGCAGGGGGTGACCCAGCAGACGGAGACCCAGTTCTTC.

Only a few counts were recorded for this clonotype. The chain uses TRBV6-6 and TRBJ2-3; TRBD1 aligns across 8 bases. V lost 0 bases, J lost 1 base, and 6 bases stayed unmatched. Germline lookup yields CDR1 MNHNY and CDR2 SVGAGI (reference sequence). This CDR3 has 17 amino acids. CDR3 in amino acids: CASSYSWTGFGTDTQYF. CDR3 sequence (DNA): TGTGCCAGCAGTTACTCCTGGACAGGGTTCGGCACAGATACGCAGTATTTT.

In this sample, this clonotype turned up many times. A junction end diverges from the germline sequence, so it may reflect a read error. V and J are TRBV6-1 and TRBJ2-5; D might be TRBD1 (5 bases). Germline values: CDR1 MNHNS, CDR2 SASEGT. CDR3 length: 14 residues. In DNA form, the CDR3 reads TGTGCCAGCAGTTTAGACAGACGTCAAGTGACCCAGTACTTC. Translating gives CASSLDRRQVTQYF.

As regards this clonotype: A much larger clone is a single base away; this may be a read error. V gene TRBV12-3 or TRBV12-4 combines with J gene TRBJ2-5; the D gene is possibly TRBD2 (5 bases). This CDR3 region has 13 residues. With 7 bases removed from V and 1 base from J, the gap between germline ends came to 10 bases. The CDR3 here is CASKVGAQETQYF. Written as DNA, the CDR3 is TGTGCCAGCAAAGTGGGAGCCCAAGAGACCCAGTACTTC.

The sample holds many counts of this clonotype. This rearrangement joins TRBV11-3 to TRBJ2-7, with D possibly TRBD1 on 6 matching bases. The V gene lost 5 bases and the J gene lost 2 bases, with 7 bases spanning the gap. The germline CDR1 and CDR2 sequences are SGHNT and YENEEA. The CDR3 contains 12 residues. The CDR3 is CASSQGPYEQYF. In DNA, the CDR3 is TGTGCCAGCAGCCAGGGGCCCTACGAGCAGTACTTC.

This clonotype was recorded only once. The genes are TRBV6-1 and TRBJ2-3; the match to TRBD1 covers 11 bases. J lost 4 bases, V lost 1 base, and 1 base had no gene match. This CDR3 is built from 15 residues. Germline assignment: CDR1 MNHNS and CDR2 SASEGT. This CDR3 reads CASSEGTGGADTQYF. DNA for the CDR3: TGTGCCAGCAGTGAAGGGACAGGGGGCGCAGATACGCAGTATTTT.

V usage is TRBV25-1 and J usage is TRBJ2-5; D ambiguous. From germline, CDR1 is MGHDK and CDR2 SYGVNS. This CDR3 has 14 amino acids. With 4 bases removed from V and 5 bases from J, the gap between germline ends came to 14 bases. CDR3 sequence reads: CASSASTGPETQYF. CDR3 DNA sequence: TGTGCCAGCAGTGCATCGACCGGCCCCGAGACCCAGTACTTC.

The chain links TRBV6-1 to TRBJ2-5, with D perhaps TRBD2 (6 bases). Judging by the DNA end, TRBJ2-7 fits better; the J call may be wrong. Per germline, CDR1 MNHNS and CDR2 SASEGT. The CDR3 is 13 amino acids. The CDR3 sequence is CASSRTDYYEQYF. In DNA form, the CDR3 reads TGTGCCAGCAGTAGGACGGACTACTACGAGCAGTACTTC.

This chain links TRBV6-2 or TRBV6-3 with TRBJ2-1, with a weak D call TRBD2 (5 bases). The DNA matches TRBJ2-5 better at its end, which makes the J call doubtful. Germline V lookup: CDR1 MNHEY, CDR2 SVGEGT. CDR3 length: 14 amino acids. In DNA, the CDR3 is TGTGCCAGCAGTTATAAGAGGGTCCAAGAGACCCAGTACTTC. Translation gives CASSYKRVQETQYF.

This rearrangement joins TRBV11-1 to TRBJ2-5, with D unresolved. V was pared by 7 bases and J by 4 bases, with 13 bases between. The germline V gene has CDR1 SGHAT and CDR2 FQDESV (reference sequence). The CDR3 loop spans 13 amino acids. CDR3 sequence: CASMFGSAETQYF. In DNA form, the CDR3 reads TGTGCCAGCATGTTCGGTTCGGCAGAGACCCAGTACTTC.

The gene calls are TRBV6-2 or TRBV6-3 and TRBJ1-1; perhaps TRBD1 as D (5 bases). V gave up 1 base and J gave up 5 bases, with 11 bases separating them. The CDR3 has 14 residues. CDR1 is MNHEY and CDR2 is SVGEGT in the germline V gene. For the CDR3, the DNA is TGTGCCAGCAGTTACTGGGGGGTAGGGACTGAAGCTTTCTTT. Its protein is CASSYWGVGTEAFF.

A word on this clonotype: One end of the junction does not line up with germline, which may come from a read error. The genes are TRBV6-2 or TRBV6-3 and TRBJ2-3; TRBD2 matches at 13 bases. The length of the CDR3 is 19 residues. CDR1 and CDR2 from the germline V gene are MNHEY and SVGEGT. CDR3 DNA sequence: TGTGCCAGCAGTTACCTTGGACTAGCGGGAGTACACAAAACAGATACGCAGTATTTC. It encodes CASSYLGLAGVHKTDTQYF.

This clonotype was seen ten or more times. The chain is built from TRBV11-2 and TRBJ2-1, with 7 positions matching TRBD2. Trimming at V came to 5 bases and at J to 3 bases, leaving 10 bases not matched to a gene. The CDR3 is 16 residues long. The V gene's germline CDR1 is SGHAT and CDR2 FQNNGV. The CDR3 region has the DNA TGTGCCAGCAGCCGGGTGGATAGCGGGCTCTACAATGAGCAGTTCTTC. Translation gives CASSRVDSGLYNEQFF.

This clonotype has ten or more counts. The CDR3 DNA is TGTGCCAGCAGTCACGATGGAGAGACCCAGTTCTTC. Protein sequence: CASSHDGETQFF. This sequence joins TRBV6-1 and TRBJ2-1; D is unresolved. V lost 5 bases and J 13 bases, leaving 15 bases between the germline ends. This CDR3 spans 12 amino acids. Germline CDR1 MNHNS, CDR2 SASEGT.

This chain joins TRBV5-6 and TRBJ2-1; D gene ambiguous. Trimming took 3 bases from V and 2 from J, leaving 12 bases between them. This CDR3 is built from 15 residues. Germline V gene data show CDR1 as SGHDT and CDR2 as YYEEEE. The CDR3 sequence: CASSSLGSPYNEQFF. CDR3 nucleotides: TGTGCCAGCAGCTCCCTGGGTTCTCCCTACAATGAGCAGTTCTTC.

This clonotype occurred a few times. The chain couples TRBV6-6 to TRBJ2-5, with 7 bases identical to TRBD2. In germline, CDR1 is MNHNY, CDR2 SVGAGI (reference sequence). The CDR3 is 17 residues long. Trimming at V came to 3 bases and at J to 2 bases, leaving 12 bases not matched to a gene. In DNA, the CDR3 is TGTGCCAGCAGTTATTCCGACTCCCGGGAGGTTCAAGAGACCCAGTACTTC. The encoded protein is CASSYSDSREVQETQYF.

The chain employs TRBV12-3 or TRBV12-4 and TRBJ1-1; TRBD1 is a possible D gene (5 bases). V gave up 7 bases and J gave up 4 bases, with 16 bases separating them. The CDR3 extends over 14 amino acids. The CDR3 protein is CASTRQSVRTEAFF. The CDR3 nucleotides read TGTGCCAGCACCCGACAGTCGGTCCGCACTGAAGCTTTCTTT.

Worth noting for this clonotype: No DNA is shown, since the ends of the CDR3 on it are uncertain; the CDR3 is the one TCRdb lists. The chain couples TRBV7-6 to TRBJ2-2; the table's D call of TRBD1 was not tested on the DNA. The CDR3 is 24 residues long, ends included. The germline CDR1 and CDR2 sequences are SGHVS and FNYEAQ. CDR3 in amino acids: CASSPPFGRGEGETQYFGAGELFF.

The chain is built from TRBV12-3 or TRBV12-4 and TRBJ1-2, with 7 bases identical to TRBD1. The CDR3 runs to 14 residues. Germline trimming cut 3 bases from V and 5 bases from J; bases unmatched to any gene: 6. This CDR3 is CASSLKDRLYGYTF. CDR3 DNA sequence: TGTGCCAGCAGTTTGAAGGACAGGCTATATGGCTACACCTTC.